A selection of T cell receptor beta chains follows, all from one sample in a study of memory CD4+ T cells and cytomegalovirus serostatus. TCRdb keeps only in-frame clones here, not all; method: immunoSEQ multiplex PCR. The table has under 55,000 clones, about four fifths seen once; the top ten hold 2%. The sample comprised memory CD4+ T cells from blood. The receptors here all came from an adult in good health and CMV-seropositive. Each CDR3 is given with its conserved first and last residue. The order of the fields is D gene, J gene, V gene, clone size, CDR3 protein, CDR3 DNA. The D gene is left open where the match is weak. The size field is filled for only some rows; it gives once, few, many or a size class.

-,TRBJ2-7,TRBV11-2,-,CASSRGRSGEQYF,TGTGCCAGCAGCCGTGGACGGTCGGGCGAGCAGTACTTC
TRBD1,TRBJ1-2,TRBV7-2,once,CASSPDRVKGYTF,TGTGCCAGCAGTCCCGACAGGGTGAAGGGCTACACCTTC
-,TRBJ1-4,TRBV29-1,-,CSAVTGPSGEKLFF,TGCAGCGCAGTTACAGGCCCTTCGGGGGAAAAACTGTTTTTT
TRBD1,TRBJ1-2,TRBV7-2,-,CASSDNRGLFSNGYTF,TGTGCCAGCAGCGATAACAGGGGGCTTTTCTCTAATGGCTACACCTTC
-,TRBJ2-1,TRBV11-2,-,CASSLTGRSEQFF,TGTGCCAGCAGCTTAACAGGGAGGAGTGAGCAGTTCTTC
TRBD2,TRBJ2-3,TRBV19,-,CASSGGRLAVYTDTQYF,TGTGCCAGTTCTGGGGGACGGCTAGCGGTATACACAGATACGCAGTATTTT
-,TRBJ2-7,TRBV2,-,CASSEGRDVAYEQYF,TGTGCCAGCAGTGAAGGAAGGGACGTCGCCTACGAGCAGTACTTC
-,TRBJ1-2,TRBV4-3,-,CASSQGNQIDGYTF,TGCGCCAGCAGCCAAGGAAACCAAATCGATGGCTACACCTTC
TRBD1,TRBJ1-4,TRBV4-2,-,CASSQGTGDEKLFF,TGTGCCAGCAGCCAGGGGACAGGGGATGAAAAACTGTTTTTT
TRBD1,TRBJ2-7,TRBV6-5,-,CASSRQGDSYEQYF,TGTGCCAGCAGTCGACAGGGGGACTCCTACGAGCAGTACTTC
-,TRBJ1-2,TRBV29-1,-,CSVEVGRGYTF,TGCAGCGTTGAAGTTGGGCGCGGCTACACCTTC